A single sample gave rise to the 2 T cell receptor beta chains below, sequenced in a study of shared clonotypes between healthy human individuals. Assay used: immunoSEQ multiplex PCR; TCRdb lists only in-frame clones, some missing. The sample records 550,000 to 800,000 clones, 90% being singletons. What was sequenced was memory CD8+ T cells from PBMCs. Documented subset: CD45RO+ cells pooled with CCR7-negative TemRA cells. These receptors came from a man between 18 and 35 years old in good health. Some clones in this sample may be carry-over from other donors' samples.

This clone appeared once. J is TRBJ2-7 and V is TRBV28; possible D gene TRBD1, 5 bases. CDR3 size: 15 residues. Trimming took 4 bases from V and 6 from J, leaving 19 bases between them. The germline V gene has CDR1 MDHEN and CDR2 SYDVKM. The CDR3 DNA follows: TGTGCCAGCAGTTCCCGCAGGGTTGTGGGCGGCGAGCAGTACTTC. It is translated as CASSSRRVVGGEQYF.

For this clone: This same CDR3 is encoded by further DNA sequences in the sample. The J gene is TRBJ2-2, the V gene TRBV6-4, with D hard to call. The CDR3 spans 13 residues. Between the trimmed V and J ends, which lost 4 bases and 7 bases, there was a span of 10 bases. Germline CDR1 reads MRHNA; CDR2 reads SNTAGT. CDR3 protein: CASSVWRGGELFF. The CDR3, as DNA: TGTGCCAGCAGTGTGTGGCGAGGCGGGGAGCTGTTTTTT.